These T cell receptor beta chains were read from a single sample in a study of post-analysis software for immune sequencing data. MiXCR, run by TCRdb on the PCR reads, gives a single entry per CDR3 protein. The sample yields 650,000 to 850,000 distinct CDR3 sequences, about 57% seen once. The sequenced sample was blood. These receptors were taken from a girl aged 5 to 17 with multiple sclerosis. Both conserved end residues are part of each CDR3. The D gene is left open where the match is weak. Clone sizes are given selectively: once, few, many, or a class where the clone is expanded.

v_call: TRBV5-1; cdr3_length: 14; j_call: TRBJ2-5; clone_size: NA; d_call: TRBD2; cdr3_aa: CASSPDWGGETQYF; cdr3_nt: TGCGCCAGCAGCCCGGACTGGGGGGGAGAGACCCAGTACTTC
v_call: TRBV20-1; cdr3_length: 13; j_call: TRBJ2-7; clone_size: few; d_call: NA; cdr3_aa: CSARGHLTYEQYF; cdr3_nt: TGCAGTGCTCGGGGACACCTTACCTACGAGCAGTACTTC
v_call: TRBV20-1; cdr3_length: 13; j_call: TRBJ2-5; clone_size: NA; d_call: TRBD1; cdr3_aa: CSAGDSHQETQYF; cdr3_nt: TGCAGTGCAGGGGACAGCCACCAAGAGACCCAGTACTTC
v_call: TRBV7-9; cdr3_length: 17; j_call: TRBJ2-5; clone_size: NA; d_call: TRBD2; cdr3_aa: CASSYWTSGPSRETQYF; cdr3_nt: TGTGCCAGCAGCTACTGGACTAGCGGGCCCAGTAGGGAGACCCAGTACTTC
v_call: TRBV20-1; cdr3_length: 15; j_call: TRBJ2-6; clone_size: NA; d_call: NA; cdr3_aa: CSARDRIAGANVLTF; cdr3_nt: TGCAGTGCCAGGGATCGGATAGCTGGGGCCAACGTCCTGACTTTC
v_call: TRBV5-4; cdr3_length: 15; j_call: TRBJ2-7; clone_size: few; d_call: NA; cdr3_aa: CASSNRAIPPYEQYF; cdr3_nt: TGTGCCAGCAGCAACCGGGCCATTCCCCCCTACGAGCAGTACTTC
v_call: TRBV7-8; cdr3_length: 14; j_call: TRBJ2-2; clone_size: NA; d_call: NA; cdr3_aa: CASSLGRDTGELFF; cdr3_nt: TGTGCCAGCAGCTTAGGACGGGACACCGGGGAGCTGTTTTTT
v_call: TRBV29-1; cdr3_length: 12; j_call: TRBJ2-1; clone_size: NA; d_call: NA; cdr3_aa: CSVRQPYSEQFF; cdr3_nt: TGCAGCGTTAGACAGCCCTACAGTGAGCAGTTCTTC
v_call: TRBV12-3/TRBV12-4; cdr3_length: 15; j_call: TRBJ2-7; clone_size: once; d_call: TRBD1; cdr3_aa: CASSYGQGRSYEQYF; cdr3_nt: TGTGCCAGCAGTTACGGACAGGGACGATCCTACGAGCAGTACTTC
v_call: TRBV5-1; cdr3_length: 14; j_call: TRBJ1-1; clone_size: NA; d_call: TRBD1; cdr3_aa: CASSQTGKNTEAFF; cdr3_nt: TGCGCCAGCAGCCAGACAGGGAAGAACACTGAAGCTTTCTTT
v_call: TRBV4-1; cdr3_length: 15; j_call: TRBJ2-5; clone_size: NA; d_call: NA; cdr3_aa: CASSQGRTVQETQYF; cdr3_nt: TGCGCCAGCAGCCAAGGCCGGACGGTCCAAGAGACCCAGTACTTC
v_call: TRBV28; cdr3_length: 13; j_call: TRBJ2-3; clone_size: NA; d_call: TRBD2; cdr3_aa: CASRTGTKNTQYF; cdr3_nt: TGTGCCAGCAGAACCGGGACTAAGAATACGCAGTATTTT
v_call: TRBV6-5; cdr3_length: 19; j_call: TRBJ2-7; clone_size: NA; d_call: TRBD1; cdr3_aa: CASSYSGTGMGLEIYEQYF; cdr3_nt: TGTGCCAGCAGTTACTCCGGGACAGGGATGGGTCTAGAGATCTACGAGCAGTACTTC
v_call: TRBV5-1; cdr3_length: 15; j_call: TRBJ2-7; clone_size: NA; d_call: NA; cdr3_aa: CASSLLTAALHEQYF; cdr3_nt: TGCGCCAGCAGCTTGCTCACAGCCGCTCTCCACGAGCAGTACTTC
v_call: TRBV5-1; cdr3_length: 15; j_call: TRBJ1-1; clone_size: NA; d_call: TRBD1; cdr3_aa: CASSLAAGGGTEAFF; cdr3_nt: TGCGCCAGCAGCTTGGCCGCAGGGGGCGGCACTGAAGCTTTCTTT
v_call: TRBV6-5; cdr3_length: 15; j_call: TRBJ2-7; clone_size: once; d_call: TRBD2; cdr3_aa: CASSMLAGAPYEQYF; cdr3_nt: TGTGCCAGCAGTATGCTAGCGGGAGCGCCCTACGAGCAGTACTTC
v_call: TRBV12-3/TRBV12-4; cdr3_length: 14; j_call: TRBJ2-5; clone_size: few; d_call: TRBD2; cdr3_aa: CASSSLAGVETQYF; cdr3_nt: TGTGCCAGCAGTTCACTAGCGGGGGTAGAGACCCAGTACTTC
v_call: TRBV9; cdr3_length: 15; j_call: TRBJ1-2; clone_size: NA; d_call: NA; cdr3_aa: CASSVAAKGGSGYTF; cdr3_nt: TGTGCCAGCAGCGTAGCTGCGAAGGGCGGGAGTGGCTACACCTTC
v_call: TRBV7-9; cdr3_length: 15; j_call: TRBJ1-2; clone_size: NA; d_call: NA; cdr3_aa: CASSLDAPANYGYTF; cdr3_nt: TGTGCCAGCAGCTTAGACGCCCCAGCTAACTATGGCTACACCTTC
v_call: TRBV29-1; cdr3_length: 12; j_call: TRBJ2-1; clone_size: few; d_call: TRBD2; cdr3_aa: CSVEEGGSGQFF; cdr3_nt: TGCAGCGTTGAAGAGGGAGGGAGTGGGCAGTTCTTC
v_call: TRBV7-9; cdr3_length: 12; j_call: TRBJ2-7; clone_size: few; d_call: NA; cdr3_aa: CASSSAGYEQYF; cdr3_nt: TGTGCCAGCAGCTCCGCGGGATACGAGCAGTACTTC
v_call: TRBV10-2; cdr3_length: 13; j_call: TRBJ2-3; clone_size: many; d_call: TRBD2; cdr3_aa: CASSESRGDTQYF; cdr3_nt: TGCGCCAGCAGTGAGTCGCGGGGGGATACGCAGTATTTT
v_call: TRBV5-1; cdr3_length: 14; j_call: TRBJ1-1; clone_size: NA; d_call: TRBD1; cdr3_aa: CASSEDRVQPEAFF; cdr3_nt: TGCGCCAGCAGCGAGGACAGGGTACAACCTGAAGCTTTCTTT
v_call: TRBV3-1; cdr3_length: 15; j_call: TRBJ2-5; clone_size: few; d_call: TRBD1; cdr3_aa: CASSQEDRRQETQYF; cdr3_nt: TGTGCCAGCAGCCAAGAGGACAGGCGGCAAGAGACCCAGTACTTC
v_call: TRBV20-1; cdr3_length: 15; j_call: TRBJ2-3; clone_size: NA; d_call: TRBD1; cdr3_aa: CSAADRATSTDTQYF; cdr3_nt: TGCAGTGCTGCGGACAGGGCCACTAGCACAGATACGCAGTATTTT
v_call: TRBV7-6; cdr3_length: 16; j_call: TRBJ2-7; clone_size: few; d_call: TRBD2; cdr3_aa: CASSSPRGTRSYEQYF; cdr3_nt: TGTGCCAGCAGCTCCCCGAGGGGGACTAGAAGTTACGAGCAGTACTTC
v_call: TRBV9; cdr3_length: 14; j_call: TRBJ2-1; clone_size: NA; d_call: NA; cdr3_aa: CASSVETVHNEQFF; cdr3_nt: TGTGCCAGCAGCGTAGAAACAGTCCACAATGAGCAGTTCTTC